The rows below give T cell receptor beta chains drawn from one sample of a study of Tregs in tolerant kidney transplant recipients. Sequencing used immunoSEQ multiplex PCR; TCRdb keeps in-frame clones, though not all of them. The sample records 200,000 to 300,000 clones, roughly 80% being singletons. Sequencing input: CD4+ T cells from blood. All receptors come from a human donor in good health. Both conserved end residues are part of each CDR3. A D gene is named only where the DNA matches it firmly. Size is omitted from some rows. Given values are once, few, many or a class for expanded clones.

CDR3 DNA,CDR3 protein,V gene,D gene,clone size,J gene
TGTGCCAGCAGCTTATTGAGGGGACAGGCTTCGAACACCGGGGAGCTGTTTTTT,CASSLLRGQASNTGELFF,TRBV11-2,TRBD1,-,TRBJ2-2
TGTGCCAGCAGTCGCAAAATCGTGAACACTGAAGCTTTCTTT,CASSRKIVNTEAFF,TRBV6-5,-,-,TRBJ1-1
TGTGCCACCTCGGCGACTCAAGAGACCCAGTACTTC,CATSATQETQYF,TRBV2,-,-,TRBJ2-5
TGTGCCAGCAGCGTAGATGGCAGCTCCTACGAGCAGTACTTC,CASSVDGSSYEQYF,TRBV9,-,-,TRBJ2-7
TGTGCCTCCCTAGGTAACTGGGGGGAGCAGTTCTTC,CASLGNWGEQFF,TRBV30,-,-,TRBJ2-1
TGTGCCAGCAGTGTGACTTTTTTTAGCTCCTACGAGCAGTACTTC,CASSVTFFSSYEQYF,TRBV2,-,-,TRBJ2-7
TGTGCCAGCAGCTTGTTGGGGGAGAACTATGGCTACACCTTC,CASSLLGENYGYTF,TRBV5-8,-,-,TRBJ1-2
TGTGCCAGCTCACGACAGGGCAATGAGCAGTTCTTC,CASSRQGNEQFF,TRBV18,TRBD1,once,TRBJ2-1
TGTGCCAGCAGCGCCCTTATGAGCGGAAACACCATATATTTT,CASSALMSGNTIYF,TRBV9,-,-,TRBJ1-3
TGCGCCAGCAGCTTGGGACAGGGGGCTGGTGGCTACACCTTC,CASSLGQGAGGYTF,TRBV5-1,TRBD1,-,TRBJ1-2
TGCGCCATCAGCCAGGGACACTCTGCTGAAAAACTGTTTTTT,CAISQGHSAEKLFF,TRBV5-1,-,-,TRBJ1-4
TGTGCCAGCAGCCCAACCGGGACAGGGGATTGGAGGAACACTGAAGCTTTCTTT,CASSPTGTGDWRNTEAFF,TRBV13,TRBD1,-,TRBJ1-1
TGTGCCAGCTCACCAATACAGTACAATGAGCAGTTCTTC,CASSPIQYNEQFF,TRBV18,-,-,TRBJ2-1
TGCGCCAGCAGCGAGCCGGGACTAGCTTCCTACGAGCAGTACTTC,CASSEPGLASYEQYF,TRBV5-1,TRBD2,-,TRBJ2-7
TGTGCCAGCAGCCAAGACAGCGGCAATCAGCCCCAGCATTTT,CASSQDSGNQPQHF,TRBV7-9,-,once,TRBJ1-5
TGTGCCAGCAGCTTAGCACTTTTGGGGGGACAGTTGTACTTC,CASSLALLGGQLYF,TRBV7-6,-,-,TRBJ2-5
TGTGCCAGCAGCCGTACTCCTTTTGATACGCAGTATTTT,CASSRTPFDTQYF,TRBV7-3,-,-,TRBJ2-3
TGTGCCAGCAGTTTATCCGTCGGGTCATACGAGCAGTACTTC,CASSLSVGSYEQYF,TRBV28,-,-,TRBJ2-7
TGCGCCAGCAGCCTAGCGGGGAAGAGCACAGATACGCAGTATTTT,CASSLAGKSTDTQYF,TRBV4-1,TRBD2,-,TRBJ2-3
TGTGCCAGCTCATCCCAGGGGGTTCCTAATGAAAAACTGTTTTTT,CASSSQGVPNEKLFF,TRBV18,TRBD1,-,TRBJ1-4
TGTGCCAGCAAGCGAGCTGTATCGGGCAATCAGCCCCAGCATTTT,CASKRAVSGNQPQHF,TRBV6-5,-,few,TRBJ1-5
TGCGCCAGCAGCTTGGTCGGGGGAGAGACCCAGTACTTC,CASSLVGGETQYF,TRBV5-1,-,-,TRBJ2-5
TGTGCCAGCAGCATATCTCCGGACAGGGGAAACACTGAAGCTTTCTTT,CASSISPDRGNTEAFF,TRBV9,TRBD1,-,TRBJ1-1
TGCGCCAGCAGCTTGACCCAGGGACTCCGGGTCGAGCAGTACTTC,CASSLTQGLRVEQYF,TRBV5-1,-,-,TRBJ2-7
TGTGCCAGCAGCGTTACGGGGGTCACAGATACGCAGTATTTT,CASSVTGVTDTQYF,TRBV9,-,once,TRBJ2-3
TGTGCCAGCAGCTTAAGGCCGGGAGGGCCCTCCTACGAGCAGTACTTC,CASSLRPGGPSYEQYF,TRBV11-3,TRBD2,-,TRBJ2-7
TGTGCCAGTCGCCGGGCCCTGAACACTGAAGCTTTCTTT,CASRRALNTEAFF,TRBV7-3,-,-,TRBJ1-1
TGCGCCAGCAGCTTGGAAGGGCGTTCACCCCTCCACTTT,CASSLEGRSPLHF,TRBV5-1,-,few,TRBJ1-6
TGTGCCAGCAGCCTGCAGGAAGATGGGACTGAAGCTTTCTTT,CASSLQEDGTEAFF,TRBV6-1,-,-,TRBJ1-1
TGCGCCAGCAGCGGCGGCCCGTCCTACGAGCAGTACTTC,CASSGGPSYEQYF,TRBV5-1,-,-,TRBJ2-7
TGTGCCAGCAGTGTTGAGGGTATAGCCCATGAGCAGTTCTTC,CASSVEGIAHEQFF,TRBV2,-,-,TRBJ2-1
TGTGCCAGCACCACCCGATCGACAGGCTCGAACACCGGGGAGCTGTTTTTT,CASTTRSTGSNTGELFF,TRBV9,-,-,TRBJ2-2
TGTGCCATCAACATAGACAGGGTACGCGGCTACACCTTC,CAINIDRVRGYTF,TRBV10-3,TRBD1,few,TRBJ1-2
TGTGCCAGCAGTCGGGGGACTAGCGGGATCTACGAGCAGTACTTC,CASSRGTSGIYEQYF,TRBV6-1,TRBD2,-,TRBJ2-7
TGCGCCAGCAGCTTAATCTCTGGCTACGAGCAGTACTTC,CASSLISGYEQYF,TRBV5-1,-,-,TRBJ2-7
TGTGCCAGCAGCTTAGGAGGCGGCGGGGGGCTCACAGATACGCAGTATTTT,CASSLGGGGGLTDTQYF,TRBV7-2,TRBD2,-,TRBJ2-3
TGTGCCAGCAGTTACAGGGCTACTCAGCCCCAGCATTTT,CASSYRATQPQHF,TRBV6-5,-,-,TRBJ1-5
TGTGCCAGTAACAATGAGGGGGCGCTGGGGTATGGCTACACCTTC,CASNNEGALGYGYTF,TRBV19,TRBD1,-,TRBJ1-2
TGTGCCAGCAGCTTTGGCAGGGGCAATCAAGAGACCCAGTACTTC,CASSFGRGNQETQYF,TRBV7-3,-,-,TRBJ2-5
TGTGCCAGCAGCGCGGAGAGGGCAATCACCGGGGAGCTGTTTTTT,CASSAERAITGELFF,TRBV9,-,-,TRBJ2-2
TGTGCCAGCTCACCAAAGGGGACAGGGGTGGCCGAGCAGTACTTC,CASSPKGTGVAEQYF,TRBV18,TRBD1,-,TRBJ2-7
TGTGCCTGTAGCCGGGGCCAGAATGAAAAACTGTTTTTT,CACSRGQNEKLFF,TRBV7-9,-,few,TRBJ1-4
TGTGCCAGCAGTGAATCAGGACATAGCAATCAGCCCCAGCATTTT,CASSESGHSNQPQHF,TRBV6-4,-,few,TRBJ1-5
TGCGCCAGCAGCTTTATCACAGACACTACCGGGGAGCTGTTTTTT,CASSFITDTTGELFF,TRBV5-1,-,-,TRBJ2-2
TGTGCCAGCAGGATTGGGGGGTTATCACCCCTCCACTTT,CASRIGGLSPLHF,TRBV5-6,-,-,TRBJ1-6
TGTGCCAGCAGTCCCCGATACAACACCGGGGAGCTGTTTTTT,CASSPRYNTGELFF,TRBV27,-,few,TRBJ2-2
TGCGCCAGCAGCCAATCGGGCACTGAAGCTTTCTTT,CASSQSGTEAFF,TRBV5-1,-,-,TRBJ1-1
TGTGCCAGCAGCCAACCAAGTGGACCCGGGGAGCTGTTTTTT,CASSQPSGPGELFF,TRBV4-2,-,-,TRBJ2-2
TGTGCCAGCAGCTCGGTCGAATCGAGAGCTTTCTTT,CASSSVESRAFF,TRBV7-9,-,-,TRBJ1-1
TGTGCCAGCAGCTTAAACAGGGGGCGAGATGAAGCTTTCTTT,CASSLNRGRDEAFF,TRBV7-6,TRBD1,-,TRBJ1-1
TGTGCCAGCAGCTTAAAGGTGGGGCGGGAGGGTGGTACCGGGGAGCTGTTTTTT,CASSLKVGREGGTGELFF,TRBV7-2,TRBD2,once,TRBJ2-2
TGTGCCAGTTTGGCTGTGAGGGAGCAGTACTTC,CASLAVREQYF,TRBV6-6,-,few,TRBJ2-7
TGTGCCAGCACAGGGGTCCTTAATGAAAAGCTGTTTTTT,CASTGVLNEKLFF,TRBV7-9,-,-,TRBJ1-4
TGTGCCAGCTCACCGCCCCCAGCTGGAAACACCATATATTTT,CASSPPPAGNTIYF,TRBV18,-,-,TRBJ1-3